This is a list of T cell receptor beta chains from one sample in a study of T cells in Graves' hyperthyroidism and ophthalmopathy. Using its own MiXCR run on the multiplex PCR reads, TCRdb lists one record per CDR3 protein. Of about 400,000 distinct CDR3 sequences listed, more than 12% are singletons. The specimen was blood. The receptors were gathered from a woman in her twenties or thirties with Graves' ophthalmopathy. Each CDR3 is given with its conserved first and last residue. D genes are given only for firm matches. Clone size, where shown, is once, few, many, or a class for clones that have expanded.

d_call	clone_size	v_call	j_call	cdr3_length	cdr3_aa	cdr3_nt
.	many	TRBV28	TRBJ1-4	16	CASSFSDLATNEKLFF	TGTGCCAGCAGTTTCTCGGACCTGGCAACTAATGAAAAACTGTTTTTT
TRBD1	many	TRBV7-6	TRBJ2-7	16	CASSVGTGLEVYEQYF	TGTGCCAGCAGCGTCGGGACAGGGTTGGAAGTCTACGAGCAGTACTTC
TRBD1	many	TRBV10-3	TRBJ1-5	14	CAIRDRGPNQPQHF	TGTGCCATCAGGGACAGGGGCCCCAATCAGCCCCAGCATTTT
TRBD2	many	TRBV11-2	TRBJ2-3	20	CASSLDGRGGLSLRTDTQYF	TGTGCCAGCAGCTTAGATGGCCGGGGGGGCCTCTCCTTGCGTACAGATACGCAGTATTTT
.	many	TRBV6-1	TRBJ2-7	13	CASSSATSYEQYF	TGTGCCAGCAGTTCTGCGACTAGTTACGAGCAGTACTTC
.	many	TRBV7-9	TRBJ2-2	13	CASSLYDTGELFF	TGTGCCAGCAGCTTATACGACACCGGGGAGCTGTTTTTT
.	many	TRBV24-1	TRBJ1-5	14	CATSTPGRNQPQHF	TGTGCCACCAGTACTCCTGGCCGCAATCAGCCCCAGCATTTT
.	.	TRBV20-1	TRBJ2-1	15	CSARDPFAGANEQFF	TGCAGTGCTAGAGATCCCTTCGCGGGGGCTAATGAGCAGTTCTTC
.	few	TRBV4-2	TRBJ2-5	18	CASSQGHSLHSELETQYF	TGTGCCAGCAGCCAAGGTCACTCGCTCCATAGCGAACTAGAGACCCAGTACTTC
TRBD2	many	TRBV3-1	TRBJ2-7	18	CASSRLAGGFVAFGEQYF	TGTGCCAGCAGCCGACTAGCGGGGGGGTTTGTGGCGTTTGGAGAGCAGTACTTC
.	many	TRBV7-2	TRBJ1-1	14	CASSLKEGITEAFF	TGTGCCAGCAGCTTAAAAGAGGGGATTACTGAAGCTTTCTTT